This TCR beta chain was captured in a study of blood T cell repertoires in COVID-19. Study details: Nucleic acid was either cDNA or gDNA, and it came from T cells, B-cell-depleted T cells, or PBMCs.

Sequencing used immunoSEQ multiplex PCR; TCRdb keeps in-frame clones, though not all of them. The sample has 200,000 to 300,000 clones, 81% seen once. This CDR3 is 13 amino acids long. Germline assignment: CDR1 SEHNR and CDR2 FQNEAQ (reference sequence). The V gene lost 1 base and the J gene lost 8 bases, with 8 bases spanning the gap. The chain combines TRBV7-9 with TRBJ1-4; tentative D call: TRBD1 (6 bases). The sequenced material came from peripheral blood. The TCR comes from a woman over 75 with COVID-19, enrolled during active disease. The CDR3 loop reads CASSLGGTEKLFF. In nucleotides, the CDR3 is TGTGCCAGCAGCTTAGGGGGGACAGAAAAACTGTTTTTT. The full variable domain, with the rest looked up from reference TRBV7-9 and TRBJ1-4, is DTGVSQNPRHKITKRGQNVTFRCDPISEHNRLYWYRQTLGQGPEFLTYFQNEAQLEKSRLLSDRFSAERPKGSFSTLEIQRTEQGDSAMYLCASSLGGTEKLFFGSGTQLSVL.